One and the same sample provided the 10 T cell receptor beta chains below, sequenced in a study of cytomegalovirus exposure and HLA in healthy donors. Primers: 60 Vbeta forward and 13 Jbeta reverse. The data were produced by immunoSEQ multiplex PCR, yet TCRdb's version contains in-frame clones alone and is incomplete. The repertoire holds more than 85,000 clones, with 76% as singletons. Sequenced material: PBMCs. All receptors come from a woman in her forties or fifties in good health and CMV-seropositive.

This chain joins TRBV19 and TRBJ2-3, with TRBD2 matching over 7 bases. Germline lookup yields CDR1 LNHDA and CDR2 SQIVND (reference sequence). Trimming removed 3 bases from V and 0 bases from J; junction bases left unmatched: 6. This CDR3 comprises 16 residues. The CDR3 here is CASSIGPSGSTDTQYF. CDR3 nucleotides: TGTGCCAGTAGTATCGGTCCTAGCGGAAGCACAGATACGCAGTATTTT.

The chain has TRBV5-1 and TRBJ2-5; D is perhaps TRBD1 (6 bases). This CDR3 has 15 residues. V lost 0 bases to trimming and J lost 4 bases, with 13 bases between them. The germline gives CDR1 SGHRS, CDR2 YFSETQ. CDR3 bases: TGCGCCAGCAGCTTGGCTTACAGGGAACGAGAGACCCAGTACTTC. This sequence encodes CASSLAYRERETQYF.

The gene calls are TRBV6-1 and TRBJ2-5, with a tentative D call TRBD2 (5 bases). The J call is in doubt because the DNA end fits TRBJ2-7 better. This CDR3 is built from 14 residues. CDR1 MNHNS and CDR2 SASEGT come from the germline V gene. The CDR3 reads CASISDLLPYEQYF. The CDR3 DNA follows: TGTGCCAGCATCTCGGACTTACTTCCCTACGAGCAGTACTTC.

V is TRBV11-2 and J is TRBJ2-7; D perhaps matches TRBD1 (5 bases). The ends were cut back, 3 bases at V and 0 bases at J, with 9 bases in the middle. The CDR3 has 14 amino acids. Germline V gene sequence: CDR1 SGHAT, CDR2 FQNNGV. In nucleotides, the CDR3 is TGTGCCAGCAGCTTGACAGATACCTCCTACGAGCAGTACTTC. Its protein is CASSLTDTSYEQYF.

J is TRBJ2-7 and V is TRBV4-1; 11 bases line up with TRBD1. Germline lookup yields CDR1 MGHRA and CDR2 YSYEKL. The CDR3 is 16 residues long. Trimming removed 0 bases from V and 3 bases from J; junction bases left unmatched: 4. Written as DNA, the CDR3 is TGCGCCAGCAGCCAAGAAGGGACAGGGGGGAACTACGAGCAGTACTTC. It is translated as CASSQEGTGGNYEQYF.

V is TRBV5-4 and J is TRBJ1-1; 9 bases map to TRBD1. V lost 4 bases and J lost 1; bases outside the gene matches: 2. There are 14 residues in the CDR3. Germline-derived CDR1 and CDR2 are SGHNT and YYREEE (reference sequence). Written as DNA, the CDR3 is TGTGCCAGCAGCACGGACAGGGGGAACACTGAAGCTTTCTTT. Protein product: CASSTDRGNTEAFF.

This chain links TRBV5-1 with TRBJ2-5; D is undetermined. The CDR3 is 13 amino acids. Germline V gives CDR1 SGHRS, CDR2 YFSETQ. V was trimmed by 5 bases and J by 3 bases, leaving 11 bases between them. As DNA, the CDR3 is TGCGCCAGCAGACAGTTCCTGGAAGAGACCCAGTACTTC. The encoded protein is CASRQFLEETQYF.

The chain uses TRBV15 and TRBJ1-1; D call uncertain. Per germline, CDR1 LNHNV and CDR2 YYDKDF (reference sequence). Between the trimmed V and J ends, which lost 0 bases and 2 bases, there was a span of 10 bases. The CDR3 is 15 amino acids. The CDR3 bases are TGTGCCACCAGCAGAGATCGCGCCTTCAACACTGAAGCTTTCTTT. Translated: CATSRDRAFNTEAFF.

The V and J genes are TRBV19 and TRBJ2-3, with a tentative D call TRBD2 (7 bases). Between the trimmed V and J ends, which lost 7 bases and 7 bases, there was a span of 15 bases. The CDR3 runs 13 residues. CDR1 is LNHDA, CDR2 SQIVND, per germline (reference sequence). For the CDR3, the DNA is TGTGCCAGTAAGGGGGGGAAAGGTTATACGCAGTATTTT. It translates to CASKGGKGYTQYF.

The V and J genes are TRBV29-1 and TRBJ2-3; the D is unclear. CDR1 is SQVTM, CDR2 ANQGSEA, per germline. Trimming stripped 4 bases from V and 2 bases from J, with 10 bases between. The CDR3 has 13 residues. The CDR3 bases are TGCAGCGTTGCGAGTGTTTCCACAGATACGCAGTATTTT. Its translation: CSVASVSTDTQYF.